The 25 T cell receptor beta chains presented below share a single source sample, sequenced in a study of T cell clonality in common variable immunodeficiency. Measured with immunoSEQ multiplex PCR; TCRdb has only the in-frame clones, and not every one. This sample includes about 52,000 clones with no singletons; its ten biggest clones take up 5.4%. Specimen: peripheral blood mononuclear cells. These receptors came from a person between 18 and 70 years old in good health.

This clone was found many times. The CDR3 goes on 3 residues after the read ends, and that part is filled in from the germline J gene. The V call is TRBV20-1, the J call TRBJ1-5; possibly TRBD1 for D (5 bases). Looked up from germline, CDR1 is DFQATT and CDR2 is SNEGSKA (reference sequence). V gave up 6 bases and J gave up 4 bases, with 16 bases separating them. The CDR3 has 14 amino acids. CDR3 sequence reads: CSAGRGIRNQPQHF. The DNA read from the CDR3 is TGCAGTGCAGGACGGGGGATTCGGAATCAGCCC.

This clone was found many times. This CDR3 is CASSPDRGSGYTF. The part of the CDR3 DNA that was read is TGTGCCAGCAGCCCGGACAGGGGGAGCGGC. The chain couples TRBV6-2 or TRBV6-3 to TRBJ1-2, with 10 bases that match TRBD1. The CDR3 end is not reached by the read, which stops 3 residues before it; the germline J gene fills it in. Germline CDR1 and CDR2: MNHEY and SVGEGT. The CDR3 sequence is 13 residues long.

Ten or more counts support this clone. The CDR3 goes on 3 residues after the read ends, and that part is filled in from the germline J gene. V usage is TRBV28 and J usage is TRBJ2-7; D perhaps matches TRBD1 (6 bases). V lost 5 bases to trimming and J lost 3 bases, with 14 bases between them. The CDR3 is 14 amino acids. CDR1 is MDHEN and CDR2 is SYDVKM in the germline V gene. The part of the CDR3 DNA that was read is TGTGCCAGCAGTCGCCCGCAGGGGAACTACGAG. It codes for CASSRPQGNYE. The entire CDR3 reads CASSRPQGNYEQYF.

At least ten counts were recorded for this clone. The read terminates 3 residues before the CDR3 end, so the remaining end is supplied by the germline J gene. This chain connects TRBV20-1 to TRBJ2-5; 8 bases align to TRBD1. The CDR3 contains 14 residues. Trimming took 6 bases from V and 4 from J; bases not matched to a gene: 10. Germline V lookup: CDR1 DFQATT, CDR2 SNEGSKA (reference sequence). CDR3 amino acids: CSARQGALGETQYF. The DNA read from the CDR3 is TGCAGTGCAAGGCAGGGGGCGCTTGGAGAGACC.

Many counts were recorded for this clone. The CDR3 end falls 3 residues outside the read, so it is completed with the germline J gene. The gene calls are TRBV20-1 and TRBJ2-3; 8 nucleotides align to TRBD2. The CDR3 has 17 residues. In germline, CDR1 is DFQATT, CDR2 SNEGSKA (reference sequence). V was pared by 1 base and J by 2 bases, with 11 bases of the junction left unmatched. Partial CDR3 DNA: TGCAGTGCTAGAGGTCAACCGGGACTAGTCCCCACAGATACG. Its protein is CSARGQPGLVPTDT. The whole CDR3 protein is CSARGQPGLVPTDTQYF.

This clone was picked up a small number of times. The read is 3 residues too short to cover the CDR3 end, so that end is filled in from the germline J gene. The rearrangement links TRBV11-1 to TRBJ1-3; perhaps TRBD1 as D (6 bases). V lost 6 bases and J 0 bases, leaving 9 bases between the germline ends. Germline V gene sequence: CDR1 SGHAT, CDR2 FQDESV (reference sequence). CDR3 length: 14 amino acids. CDR3 DNA, as far as it was read: TGTGCCAGCAGATTGGACAGCTCTGGAAACACC. Translated: CASRLDSSGNT. The CDR3 reads in full as CASRLDSSGNTIYF.

Many counts were recorded for this clone. The missing CDR3 end, 3 residues past where the read stops, is filled in from the germline J gene. The chain has TRBV7-9 and TRBJ1-6, with 9 bases matching TRBD1. CDR1 is SEHNR and CDR2 is FQNEAQ in the germline V gene (reference sequence). The CDR3 has 15 amino acids. V trimming: 5 bases; J trimming: 9 bases; junction bases outside the gene matches: 8. Incomplete CDR3 DNA: TGTGCCAGCAGCCCGAGGGGACAGGGTGGTTCACCC. It specifies CASSPRGQGGSP. The complete CDR3 protein is CASSPRGQGGSPLHF.

This clone appeared many times. The CDR3 goes on 3 residues after the read ends, and that part is filled in from the germline J gene. The V gene is TRBV10-2, the J gene TRBJ2-3, with a possible D match to TRBD2 (5 bases). The CDR3 length is 16 residues. In germline, CDR1 is WSHSY, CDR2 SAAADI. Trimming took off 4 bases at V and 4 bases at J, with 18 bases between the two ends. The CDR3 loop reads CASSGASGYFADTQYF. Incomplete CDR3 DNA: TGCGCCAGCAGTGGGGCGTCGGGGTATTTCGCAGATACG.

This clone was picked up many times. The CDR3 goes on 3 residues after the read ends, and that part is filled in from the germline J gene. The chain combines TRBV29-1 with TRBJ2-5; possible D gene TRBD2, 5 bases. The CDR3 consists of 14 residues. V was cut by 1 base and J by 5 bases, with 14 bases left in between. The germline CDR1 and CDR2 sequences are SQVTM and ANQGSEA. CDR3 bases read: TGCAGCGTTGAAGTGACTAATCTTGGGGAGACC. It yields the protein CSVEVTNLGET. The whole CDR3 sequence is CSVEVTNLGETQYF.

There are many counts of this clone. The sequence runs out 3 residues before the end of the CDR3; the remainder is reconstructed from the germline J gene. V usage is TRBV7-9 and J usage is TRBJ1-1; a possible D gene is TRBD1 (6 bases). Germline CDR1 reads SEHNR; CDR2 reads FQNEAQ (reference sequence). V was pared by 1 base and J by 4 bases, with 13 bases between. CDR3 length: 15 amino acids. The CDR3 DNA, read in part, is TGTGCCAGCAGCTTAGTAGGGGGAGTCGCCACTGAA. It codes for CASSLVGGVATE. In full, the CDR3 is CASSLVGGVATEAFF.

This clone was seen many times. The CDR3 is cut off 3 residues early in the read; its end comes from the germline J gene. This chain uses TRBV5-4 with TRBJ1-4, with D tentatively TRBD1 (6 bases). The germline V gene has CDR1 SGHNT and CDR2 YYREEE (reference sequence). With 3 bases removed from V and 1 base from J, the gap between germline ends came to 10 bases. The CDR3 is 15 residues long. The covered CDR3 bases are TGTGCCAGCAGCTCAGGGGAGAAAACTAATGAAAAA. It yields the protein CASSSGEKTNEK. The entire CDR3 reads CASSSGEKTNEKLFF.

This clone came up many times. The CDR3 end lies 3 residues beyond the end of the read and is filled in from the germline J gene. The chain recombines TRBV20-1 with TRBJ1-5; possibly TRBD1 for D (5 bases). Between the trimmed V and J ends, which lost 4 bases and 0 bases, there was a span of 10 bases. The germline V gene encodes CDR1 DFQATT and CDR2 SNEGSKA (reference sequence). This CDR3 contains 14 residues. The chain's CDR3 is CSATPDSSNQPQHF. The covered CDR3 bases are TGCAGTGCTACGCCTGACAGTAGCAATCAGCCC.

This clone turned up a few times. The read terminates 3 residues before the CDR3 end, so the remaining end is supplied by the germline J gene. The rearrangement links TRBV7-2 to TRBJ2-3, with a tentative D call TRBD2 (7 bases). Trimming removed 5 bases at V and 7 bases at J, with 19 bases between. Germline V gives CDR1 SGHTA, CDR2 FQGNSA. This CDR3 is 15 amino acids long. CDR3 loop: CASSLGAGAVNTQYF. Partial CDR3 DNA: TGTGCCAGCAGCCTGGGGGCGGGAGCAGTCAATACG.

This clone was seen ten or more times. The read stops 3 residues short of the end of the CDR3; the missing end is completed from the germline J gene. J is TRBJ2-1 and V is TRBV4-2; 14 bases agree with TRBD2. Trimming cost V 2 bases and J 6 bases; bases outside gene matches: 12. Germline CDR1 LGHNA, CDR2 YNFKEQ. CDR3 length equals 19 residues. The sequenced CDR3 bases are TGTGCCAGCAGCCAAAGACTAGCGGGAGGGTCGGATGCCCCCAATGAG. Translated: CASSQRLAGGSDAPNE. The complete CDR3 sequence is CASSQRLAGGSDAPNEQFF.

This clone has a count of ten or more. The read falls 3 residues short of the CDR3 end, and the missing part is taken from the germline J gene. The V and J genes are TRBV19 and TRBJ2-7, with TRBD2 matching over 10 bases. The CDR3 runs to 15 residues. Germline V gene data show CDR1 as LNHDA and CDR2 as SQIVND (reference sequence). V gave up 3 bases and J gave up 4 bases; unmatched junction bases: 6. The CDR3 reads CASSMTGTSVYEQYF. Partial CDR3 DNA: TGTGCCAGTAGTATGACCGGGACTAGCGTGTACGAG.

This clone was seen many times. The read is 3 residues too short to cover the CDR3 end, so that end is filled in from the germline J gene. The J gene is TRBJ2-7, the V gene TRBV10-1; D remains ambiguous. The CDR3 consists of 14 residues. Trimming stripped 6 bases from V and 2 bases from J, with 14 bases between. The germline V gene has CDR1 WNHNN and CDR2 SYGVQD (reference sequence). The CDR3 region is CASRLAVRTYEQYF. The DNA read from the CDR3 is TGCGCCAGCAGATTAGCCGTGCGTACCTACGAG.

Many counts were recorded for this clone. The read halts 3 residues ahead of the CDR3 end, with the missing end drawn from the germline J gene. The chain links TRBV7-8 to TRBJ1-5; D uncertain. Trimming removed 3 bases at V and 7 bases at J, with 16 bases between. The V gene's germline CDR1 is SGHVS and CDR2 FQNEAQ. The length of the CDR3 is 15 residues. The sequenced CDR3 bases are TGTGCCAGCAGCTTCGGGGTCTCCACGTGGCAGCCC. This gives the protein CASSFGVSTWQP. The complete CDR3 sequence is CASSFGVSTWQPQHF.

In this sample, this clone turned up many times. Other DNA sequences within the sample encode an identical CDR3. CDR3 sequence: CSAGQGNSPLHF. CDR3 DNA, as far as it was read: TGCAGTGCGGGACAGGGAAATTCACCC. The chain joins TRBV20-1 to TRBJ1-6; 9 bases fit TRBD1. The read halts 3 residues ahead of the CDR3 end, with the missing end drawn from the germline J gene. Per germline, CDR1 DFQATT and CDR2 SNEGSKA (reference sequence). This CDR3 spans 12 amino acids. Trimming at V came to 6 bases and at J to 7 bases, leaving 1 base not matched to a gene.

This clone was seen at least ten times. The read falls 3 residues short of the CDR3 end, and the missing part is taken from the germline J gene. J is TRBJ2-1 and V is TRBV20-1; D call uncertain. With 3 bases removed from V and 0 bases from J, the gap between germline ends came to 18 bases. CDR1 is DFQATT and CDR2 is SNEGSKA in the germline V gene (reference sequence). The CDR3 runs to 17 residues. The part of the CDR3 DNA that was read is TGCAGTGCTAGCTCCTCTTGGCGGTCTAGCTCCTACAATGAG. It translates to CSASSSWRSSSYNE. The CDR3 as a whole reads CSASSSWRSSSYNEQFF.

This clone was seen at least ten times. The CDR3 end lies 3 residues beyond the end of the read and is filled in from the germline J gene. The V call is TRBV20-1, the J call TRBJ2-3; TRBD2 matches at 12 bases. This CDR3 has 15 amino acids. Germline CDR1 DFQATT, CDR2 SNEGSKA (reference sequence). The covered CDR3 bases are TGCAGTGCTCTCAGGACTAGCGGGGATTCCCGGGCG. Translated, it gives CSALRTSGDSRA. The whole CDR3 protein is CSALRTSGDSRAQYF.

This clone was seen at least ten times. The sequenced fragment ends 3 residues before the CDR3 boundary, so the rest is inferred from the germline J gene. The gene calls are TRBV12-5 and TRBJ2-1, with D unresolved. This CDR3 is 13 amino acids long. Deletions cut 2 bases from V and 5 bases from J, with 7 bases between. Germline V CDR1 and CDR2: LGHNT, FRNRAP. The CDR3 DNA, read in part, is TGTGCTAGTGGTTTGCCCCCAGACAATGAG. Its protein product is CASGLPPDNE. The CDR3 in full is CASGLPPDNEQFF.

This clone was seen at least ten times. The read gets to within 3 residues of the CDR3 end, and the germline J gene fills in the rest. The chain uses TRBV20-1 and TRBJ2-1; 9 bases are shared with TRBD1. CDR1 and CDR2 (germline): DFQATT, SNEGSKA (reference sequence). The CDR3 is 12 residues long. The V segment lost 5 bases and the J segment 8 bases; nucleotides outside the gene matches: 4. The CDR3 loop is CSAGDREYEQFF. Incomplete CDR3 DNA: TGCAGTGCTGGGGACAGGGAGTATGAG.

This clone was detected many times. The CDR3 end falls 3 residues outside the read, so it is completed with the germline J gene. This chain connects TRBV19 to TRBJ1-2; 7 nucleotides align to TRBD1. Losses at the gene ends were 8 bases for V and 4 bases for J; bases not matched to a gene: 7. This CDR3 is 13 amino acids long. From germline, CDR1 is LNHDA and CDR2 SQIVND (reference sequence). CDR3 bases read: TGTGCCAGTCGACAGGGTCTTATCTATGGC. It yields the protein CASRQGLIYG. The CDR3, in full, reads CASRQGLIYGYTF.

This clone was seen repeatedly, ten times or more. The sequence runs out 3 residues before the end of the CDR3; the remainder is reconstructed from the germline J gene. The chain has TRBV10-3 and TRBJ2-7; 13 bases are shared with TRBD2. The junction had 6 bases not matched to a gene; V was cut back by 7 bases and J by 6 bases. The CDR3 is 14 amino acids. Germline CDR1 ENHRY, CDR2 SYGVKD. The CDR3 bases that were read are TGTGCCATCACCGGACTAGCGGGAGACCTCGAG. It codes for CAITGLAGDLE. The whole CDR3 sequence is CAITGLAGDLEQYF.

This clone was recorded at least ten times. The read stops 3 residues short of the end of the CDR3; the missing end is completed from the germline J gene. This rearrangement joins TRBV5-6 to TRBJ1-2; perhaps TRBD1 as D (5 bases). CDR1 SGHDT and CDR2 YYEEEE come from the germline V gene. The CDR3 covers 13 residues. Trimming pared 6 bases from V and 3 bases from J, leaving 12 bases between. CDR3 sequence reads: CASTGGDDYGYTF. The part of the CDR3 DNA that was read is TGTGCCAGCACCGGAGGGGATGACTATGGC.